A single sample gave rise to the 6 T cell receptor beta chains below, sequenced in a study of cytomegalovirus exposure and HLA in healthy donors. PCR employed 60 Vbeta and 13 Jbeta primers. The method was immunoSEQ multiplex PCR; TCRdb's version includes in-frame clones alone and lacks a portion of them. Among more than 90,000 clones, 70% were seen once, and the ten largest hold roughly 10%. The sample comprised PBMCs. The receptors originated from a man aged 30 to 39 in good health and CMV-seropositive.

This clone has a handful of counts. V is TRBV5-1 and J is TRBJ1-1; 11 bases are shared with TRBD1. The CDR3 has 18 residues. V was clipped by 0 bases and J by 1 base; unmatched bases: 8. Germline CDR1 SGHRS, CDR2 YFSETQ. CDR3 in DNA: TGCGCCAGCAGCTTGGAGGTCCCGGGACAGGGGGGGAACACTGAAGCTTTCTTT. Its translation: CASSLEVPGQGGNTEAFF.

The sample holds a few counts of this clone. The DNA for the CDR3 is TGTGCCAGCAGTGCTCAGACAGGAAACACTGAAGCTTTCTTT. This codes for CASSAQTGNTEAFF. This chain uses TRBV6-4 with TRBJ1-1, with D possibly being TRBD1 (6 bases). CDR3 length: 14 residues. V was pared by 4 bases and J by 2 bases, with 11 bases between. Germline CDR1 reads MRHNA; CDR2 reads SNTAGT.

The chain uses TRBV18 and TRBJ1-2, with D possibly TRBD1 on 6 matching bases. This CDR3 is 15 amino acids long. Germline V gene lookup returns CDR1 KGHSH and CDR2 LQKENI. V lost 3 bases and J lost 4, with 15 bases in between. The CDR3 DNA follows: TGTGCCAGCTCACCCTCGACAGGCCCCAGCTATGGCTACACCTTC. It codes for CASSPSTGPSYGYTF.

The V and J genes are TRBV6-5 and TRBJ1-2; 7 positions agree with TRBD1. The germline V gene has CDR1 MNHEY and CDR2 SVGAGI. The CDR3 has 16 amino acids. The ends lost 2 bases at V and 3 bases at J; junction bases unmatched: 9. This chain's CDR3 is CASSYTPTGADYGYTF. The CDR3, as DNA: TGTGCCAGCAGTTACACGCCTACAGGGGCGGACTATGGCTACACCTTC.

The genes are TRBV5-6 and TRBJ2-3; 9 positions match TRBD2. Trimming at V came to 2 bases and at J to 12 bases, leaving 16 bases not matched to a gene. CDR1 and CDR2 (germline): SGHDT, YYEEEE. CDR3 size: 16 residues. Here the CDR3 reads CASSFYRGAGGVGQYF. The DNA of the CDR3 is TGTGCCAGCAGCTTCTATCGGGGGGCGGGGGGGGTAGGACAGTATTTT.

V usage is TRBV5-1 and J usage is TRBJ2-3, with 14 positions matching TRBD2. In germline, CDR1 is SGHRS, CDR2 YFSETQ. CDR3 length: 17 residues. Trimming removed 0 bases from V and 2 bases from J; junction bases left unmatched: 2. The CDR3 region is CASSLGLAGGFTDTQYF. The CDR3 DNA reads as TGCGCCAGCAGCTTGGGACTAGCGGGGGGGTTCACAGATACGCAGTATTTT.